This record covers a single T cell receptor beta chain. Germline loops: CDR1 LGHNA, CDR2 YSLEER. The CDR3 contains 13 residues. Trimming took off 0 bases at V and 7 bases at J, with 9 bases between the two ends. These data belong to a study of cytomegalovirus exposure and HLA in healthy donors. The study sampled nominally healthy donors, though unrecorded immune exposures were likely. PCR amplification relied on 60 Vbeta primers (plus 13 Jbeta primers). Only in-frame clones appear in the TCRdb table, and some are missing; sequencing was by immunoSEQ multiplex PCR. The sample includes about 190,000 clones, 81% seen only once; the top ten take 3% to 4.5%.

The rearrangement links TRBV4-3 to TRBJ1-2; tentatively, D is TRBD1 (6 bases). The source material was PBMCs. The clonotype originates from a middle-aged man in good health and CMV-seronegative. CDR3 region: CASSQDGTFGYTF. CDR3 DNA: TGCGCCAGCAGCCAAGACGGGACATTTGGCTACACCTTC.